One and the same sample provided the 2 T cell receptor beta chains below, sequenced in a study of cytomegalovirus exposure and HLA in healthy donors. The PCR had 60 Vbeta and 13 Jbeta primers. Assay used: immunoSEQ multiplex PCR; TCRdb lists only in-frame clones, some missing. Seen here are approximately 110,000 clones, roughly three quarters observed once, and the top ten hold about 1%. The sequenced sample was PBMCs. The receptors here all came from a woman in her 30s in good health and CMV-seronegative.

This rearrangement joins TRBV6-5 to TRBJ1-1; TRBD1 might be the D (5 bases). The V and J ends lost 2 bases and 1 base respectively, with 11 bases between them. The germline V gene has CDR1 MNHEY and CDR2 SVGAGI. The CDR3 is made up of 15 amino acids. The CDR3 sequence is CASSYRGRRNTEAFF. As DNA, the CDR3 is TGTGCCAGCAGTTACAGGGGCCGAAGGAACACTGAAGCTTTCTTT.

The J gene is TRBJ2-3, the V gene TRBV11-2, with a tentative D call TRBD2 (6 bases). The CDR3 consists of 12 residues. The V end lost 5 bases, the J end lost 6 bases, and 9 bases lay between the germline ends. Germline-derived CDR1 and CDR2 are SGHAT and FQNNGV. For the CDR3, the DNA is TGTGCCAGCAGCACCAGCGGGGATACGCAGTATTTT. It is translated as CASSTSGDTQYF.